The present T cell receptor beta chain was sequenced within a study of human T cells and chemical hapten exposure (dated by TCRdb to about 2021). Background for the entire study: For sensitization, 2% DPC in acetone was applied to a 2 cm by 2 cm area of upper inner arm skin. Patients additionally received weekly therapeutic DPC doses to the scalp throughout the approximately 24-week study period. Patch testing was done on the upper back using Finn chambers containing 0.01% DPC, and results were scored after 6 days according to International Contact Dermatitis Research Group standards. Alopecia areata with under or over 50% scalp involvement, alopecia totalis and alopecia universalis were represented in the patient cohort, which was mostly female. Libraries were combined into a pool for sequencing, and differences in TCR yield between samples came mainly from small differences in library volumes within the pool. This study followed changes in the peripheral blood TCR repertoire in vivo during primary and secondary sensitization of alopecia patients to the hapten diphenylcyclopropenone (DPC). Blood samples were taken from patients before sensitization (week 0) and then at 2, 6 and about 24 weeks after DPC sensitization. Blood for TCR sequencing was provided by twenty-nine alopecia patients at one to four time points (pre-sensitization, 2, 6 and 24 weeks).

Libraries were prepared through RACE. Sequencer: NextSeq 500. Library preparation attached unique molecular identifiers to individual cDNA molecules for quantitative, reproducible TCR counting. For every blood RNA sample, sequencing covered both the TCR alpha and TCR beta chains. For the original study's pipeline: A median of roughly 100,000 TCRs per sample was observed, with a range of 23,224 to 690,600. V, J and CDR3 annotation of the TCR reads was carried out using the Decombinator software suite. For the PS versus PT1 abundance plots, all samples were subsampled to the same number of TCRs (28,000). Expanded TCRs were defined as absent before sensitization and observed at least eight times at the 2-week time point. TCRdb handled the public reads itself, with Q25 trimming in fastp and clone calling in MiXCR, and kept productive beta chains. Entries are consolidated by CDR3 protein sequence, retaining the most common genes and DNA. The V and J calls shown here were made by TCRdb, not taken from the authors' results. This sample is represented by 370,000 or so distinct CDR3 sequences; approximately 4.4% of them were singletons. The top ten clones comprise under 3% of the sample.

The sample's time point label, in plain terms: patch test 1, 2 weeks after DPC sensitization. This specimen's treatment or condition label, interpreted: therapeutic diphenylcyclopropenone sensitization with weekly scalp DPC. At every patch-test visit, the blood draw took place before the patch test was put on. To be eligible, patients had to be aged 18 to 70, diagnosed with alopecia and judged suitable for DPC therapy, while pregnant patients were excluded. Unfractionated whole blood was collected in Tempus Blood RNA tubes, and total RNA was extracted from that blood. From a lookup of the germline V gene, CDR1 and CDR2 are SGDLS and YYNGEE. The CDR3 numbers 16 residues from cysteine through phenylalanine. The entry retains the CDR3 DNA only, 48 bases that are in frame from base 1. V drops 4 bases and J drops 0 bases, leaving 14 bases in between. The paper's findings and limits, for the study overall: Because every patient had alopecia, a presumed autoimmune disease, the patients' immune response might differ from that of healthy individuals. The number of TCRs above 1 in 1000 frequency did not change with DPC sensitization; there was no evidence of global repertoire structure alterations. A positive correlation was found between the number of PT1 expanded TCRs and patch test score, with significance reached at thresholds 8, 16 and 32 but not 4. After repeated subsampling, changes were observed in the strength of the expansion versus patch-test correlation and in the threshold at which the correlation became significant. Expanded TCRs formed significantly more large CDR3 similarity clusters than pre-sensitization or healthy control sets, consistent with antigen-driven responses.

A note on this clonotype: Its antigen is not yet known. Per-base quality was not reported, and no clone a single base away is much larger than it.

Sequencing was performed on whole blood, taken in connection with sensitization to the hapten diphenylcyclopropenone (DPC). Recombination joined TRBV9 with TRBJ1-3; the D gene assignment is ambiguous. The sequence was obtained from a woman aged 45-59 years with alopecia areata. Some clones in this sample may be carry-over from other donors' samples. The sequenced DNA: TGTGCCAGCAGCTCCATCGATACTTTCTCTGGAAACACCATATATTTT. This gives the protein CASSSIDTFSGNTIYF.